Presented here are 14 T cell receptor beta chains from one specimen sequenced in a study of tumor-infiltrating lymphocytes in primary liver carcinoma. Extraction of RNA together with DNA used about 18-31 mg of unsorted bulk tissue. TCR beta cDNA was prepared out of 450 to 500 ng total RNA by means of a constant-region primer. It was through three nested multiplex PCR rounds of slightly modified ARM-PCR that TCR beta libraries arose. The opening two PCR rounds, about 11 cycles each, paired TRBV1-TRBV30 forward primers with a C-beta reverse primer. One entry per CDR3 protein results from TCRdb running MiXCR on the multiplex PCR reads. The sample holds approximately 92,000 distinct CDR3 sequences, more than 65% seen once. Sequences were obtained from liver tumor tissue from sampling region 5. As to subset: tumor region T5, tumor centre. The source of these receptors is a woman aged 60 to 75 with primary liver carcinoma and hepatitis B virus infection.

This clonotype was observed many times. The CDR3 DNA sequence: TGCAGCGTCCTGGACAGGGCGGTTACAAACGAGCAGTACTTC. It translates to CSVLDRAVTNEQYF. The J gene is TRBJ2-7, the V gene TRBV29-1; 8 nucleotides agree with TRBD1. The CDR3 totals 14 residues. Germline V gene sequence: CDR1 SQVTM, CDR2 ANQGSEA. J was trimmed by 5 bases and V by 6 bases; bases with no gene match: 12.

This clonotype was recorded many times. The genes are TRBV5-4 and TRBJ2-5; the D is unclear. The CDR3 totals 14 residues. Trimming left V 0 bases short and J 3 bases short, with 9 bases between. Germline CDR1 SGHNT, CDR2 YYREEE (reference sequence). The CDR3 loop is CASSLAVKEETQYF. CDR3 nucleotides: TGTGCCAGCAGCTTGGCCGTCAAGGAAGAGACCCAGTACTTC.

The chain employs TRBV4-2 and TRBJ2-7; D not resolved. The CDR3 length is 15 residues. V was clipped by 4 bases and J by 4 bases, with 17 bases between them. In germline, CDR1 is LGHNA, CDR2 YNFKEQ. For the CDR3, the DNA is TGTGCCAGCAGCCTCGGACCAACGGGTGGGTACGAGCAGTACTTC. It translates to CASSLGPTGGYEQYF.

This clonotype was found once. The chain employs TRBV11-3 and TRBJ2-2; TRBD1 is a possible D gene (5 bases). V was shortened by 9 bases and J by 5 bases, with 16 bases between the two germline ends. Germline V gene sequence: CDR1 SGHNT, CDR2 YENEEA. CDR3 length equals 14 residues. For the CDR3, the DNA is TGTGCCAGTAGGGGAATTAGAGCGACCGGGGAGCTGTTTTTT. Translation: CASRGIRATGELFF.

On this clonotype itself: One end of the junction fails to match germline, which may point to a read error. The chain links TRBV11-2 to TRBJ2-7, with D tentatively TRBD1 (5 bases). CDR1 SGHAT and CDR2 FQNNGV come from the germline V gene. The CDR3 runs to 13 residues. The CDR3 loop reads CASSVAGAYDQYF. The CDR3 bases are TGTGCCAGCAGCGTCGCTGGGGCCTACGACCAGTACTTC.

V gene TRBV11-2 combines with J gene TRBJ2-7; TRBD2 matches at 13 bases. The V gene end was trimmed by 4 bases and the J gene end by 6 bases; junction bases not matched to a gene: 30. CDR3 length: 23 amino acids. Germline V gene lookup returns CDR1 SGHAT and CDR2 FQNNGV. The CDR3 DNA reads as TGTGCCAGCAGCTCCTTAAGGCCAGGAACTAGCGGGAGGGTCTCGTATGGCCCTTGCGAGCAGTACTTC. Its translation: CASSSLRPGTSGRVSYGPCEQYF.

On this clonotype itself: Sequence at one end of the junction differs from germline and may be a read error. The V and J genes are TRBV11-3 and TRBJ2-2; possibly TRBD1 or TRBD2 for D (5 bases each). CDR3 length: 17 amino acids. Germline lookup yields CDR1 SGHNT and CDR2 YENEEA. The CDR3 loop reads CASSLSHGGNRAGELFF. The CDR3 DNA reads TGTGCTAGCAGCTTATCTCATGGGGGTAATCGCGCCGGGGAGCTGTTTTTT.

This clonotype was found a few times. A much larger clone lies one base from this, so it may be a read error. The rearrangement joins TRBV5-6 to TRBJ1-6; 9 positions match TRBD1. This CDR3 has 14 residues. Germline V gene lookup returns CDR1 SGHDT and CDR2 YYEEEE. Written as DNA, the CDR3 is TGTGCCTGCAGCTTGGACAGGGGCAATTCACCCCTCCACTTT. Its protein is CACSLDRGNSPLHF.

This clonotype has a count of ten or more. The genes are TRBV12-3 or TRBV12-4 and TRBJ2-1, with D unclear. This CDR3 has 15 residues. V was clipped by 3 bases and J by 4 bases, with 13 bases between them. The CDR3 spells CASSLGTALYNEQFF. For the CDR3, the DNA is TGTGCCAGCAGTTTGGGAACCGCACTGTACAATGAGCAGTTCTTC.

The chain is built from TRBV30 and TRBJ1-5, with a possible D match to TRBD1 (6 bases). The CDR3 runs to 14 residues. Trimming took 6 bases from V and 12 from J, leaving 24 bases between them. The germline V gene has CDR1 GTSNPN and CDR2 SVGIG (reference sequence). The DNA of the CDR3 is TGTGCCTGTGAGGGGGGGTCCAAGACCAAGTACCAGCATTTT. It encodes CACEGGSKTKYQHF. The whole variable domain, remainder taken from reference TRBV30 and TRBJ1-5, is SQTIHQWPATLVQPVGSPLSLECTVEGTSNPNLYWYRQAAGRGLQLLFYSVGIGQISSEVPQNLSASRPQDRQFILSSKKLLLSDSGFYLCACEGGSKTKYQHFGDGTRLSIL.

V and J are TRBV11-3 and TRBJ2-3, with D possibly TRBD2 on 5 matching bases. The CDR3 loop spans 14 amino acids. In germline, CDR1 is SGHNT, CDR2 YENEEA. V gave up 9 bases and J gave up 0 bases, with 13 bases separating them. The CDR3 nucleotides read TGTGCCAGTAACATCAGGACTAGCACAGATACGCAGTATTTT. This sequence encodes CASNIRTSTDTQYF. Full variable domain (remainder filled in from reference TRBV11-3 and TRBJ2-3): EAGVVQSPRYKIIEKKQPVAFWCNPISGHNTLYWYLQNLGQGPELLIRYENEEAVDDSQLPKDRFSAERLKGVDSTLKIQPAELGDSAVYLCASNIRTSTDTQYFGPGTRLTVL.

With regard to this clonotype: A single base separates this from a much larger clone, so it may be a read error. V is TRBV5-1 and J is TRBJ2-1; D is undetermined. Germline CDR1 is SGHRS and CDR2 is YFSETQ. Trimming shortened V by 6 bases and J by 3 bases, and 7 bases separated the two germline ends. This CDR3 region has 12 residues. CDR3 sequence (DNA): TGCGCCAGCAACGCCAACTACAATGAGCAGTTCTTC. Translated, it gives CASNANYNEQFF.

This clonotype was seen at least ten times. The chain employs TRBV6-5 and TRBJ2-5, with 9 bases that match TRBD1. J lost 5 bases, V lost 3 bases, and 7 bases had no gene match. Germline CDR1 is MNHEY and CDR2 is SVGAGI. The CDR3 is 15 residues long. The CDR3 sequence is CASSYTGGGGETQYF. CDR3 sequence (DNA): TGTGCCAGCAGTTATACAGGGGGCGGTGGGGAGACCCAGTACTTC.

Regarding this clonotype: The conserved phenylalanine or tryptophan is not found at the CDR3 terminus, so this likely reflects a read error. The CDR3: CASSLRGREYEQYL. CDR3 coding DNA: TGTGCCAGCAGCTTAAGAGGGCGGGAGTACGAGCAGTACTTA. V gene TRBV11-3 combines with J gene TRBJ2-7, with TRBD2 identical over 7 bases. The CDR3 loop spans 14 amino acids. Per germline, CDR1 SGHNT and CDR2 YENEEA. Trimming removed 2 bases from V and 4 bases from J; junction bases left unmatched: 5.